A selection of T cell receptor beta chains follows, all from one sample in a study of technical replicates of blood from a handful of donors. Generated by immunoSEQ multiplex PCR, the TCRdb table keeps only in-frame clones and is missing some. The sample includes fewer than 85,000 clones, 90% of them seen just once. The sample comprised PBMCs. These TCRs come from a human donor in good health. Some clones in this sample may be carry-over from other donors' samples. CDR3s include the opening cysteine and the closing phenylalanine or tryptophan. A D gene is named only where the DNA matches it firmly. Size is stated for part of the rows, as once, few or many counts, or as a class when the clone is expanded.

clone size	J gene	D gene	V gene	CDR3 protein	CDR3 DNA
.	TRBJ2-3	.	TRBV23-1	CASSQAGSGTDTQYF	TGCGCCAGCAGTCAAGCCGGGAGTGGCACAGATACGCAGTATTTT
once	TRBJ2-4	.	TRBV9	CASSVGLTDKNIQYF	TGTGCCAGCAGCGTAGGTCTCACAGACAAAAACATTCAGTACTTC
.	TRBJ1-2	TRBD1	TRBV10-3	CAISEPRQGTSKAYGYTF	TGTGCCATCAGTGAGCCCCGACAGGGCACCTCTAAAGCCTATGGCTACACCTTC
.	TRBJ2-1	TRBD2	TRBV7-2	CASSSRTSGYNEQFF	TGTGCCAGCAGCTCAAGGACTAGCGGCTACAATGAGCAGTTCTTC
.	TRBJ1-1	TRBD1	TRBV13	CASSSHRGEAFF	TGTGCCAGCAGCTCTCACAGGGGTGAAGCTTTCTTT
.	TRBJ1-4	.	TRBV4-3	CASSRQTFSTNEKLFF	TGCGCCAGCAGCCGACAGACTTTTTCAACTAATGAAAAACTGTTTTTT
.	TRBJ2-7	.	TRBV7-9	CASSPLQRASYEQYF	TGTGCCAGCAGCCCTCTCCAGCGGGCCTCCTACGAGCAGTACTTC
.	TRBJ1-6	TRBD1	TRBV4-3	CASSQGGPGGSNSPLHF	TGCGCCAGCAGCCAAGGGGGTCCAGGGGGATCGAATTCACCCCTCCACTTT
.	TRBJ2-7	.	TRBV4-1	CASSQGGDEQYF	TGCGCCAGCAGCCAAGGGGGAGACGAGCAGTACTTC
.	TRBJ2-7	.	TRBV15	CATSAEAYEQYF	TGTGCCACCAGCGCTGAGGCCTACGAGCAGTACTTC
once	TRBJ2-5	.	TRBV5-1	CASRLGLGETQYF	TGCGCCAGCAGGTTGGGCCTAGGAGAGACCCAGTACTTC
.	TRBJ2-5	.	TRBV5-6	CASSLIGAQETQYF	TGTGCCAGCAGCTTAATAGGGGCGCAAGAGACCCAGTACTTC
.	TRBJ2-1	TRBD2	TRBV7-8	CASSWTSGPGNEQFF	TGTGCCAGCAGCTGGACTAGCGGGCCCGGCAATGAGCAGTTCTTC
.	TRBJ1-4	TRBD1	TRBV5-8	CASSLGDRGSGEKLFF	TGTGCCAGCAGCTTGGGGGACAGGGGAAGTGGAGAAAAACTGTTTTTT
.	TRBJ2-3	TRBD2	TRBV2	CARRTSGRTDTQYF	TGTGCCAGACGGACTAGCGGGAGAACAGATACGCAGTATTTT
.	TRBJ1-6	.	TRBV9	CVNSPLHF	TGTGTAAATTCACCCCTCCACTTT
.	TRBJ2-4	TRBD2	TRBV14	CASSQIGLGKDIQYF	TGTGCCAGCAGCCAGATAGGACTAGGAAAGGACATTCAGTACTTC
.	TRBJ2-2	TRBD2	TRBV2	CASNSGRPTGELFF	TGTGCCAGCAATAGCGGGAGGCCCACCGGGGAGCTGTTTTTT
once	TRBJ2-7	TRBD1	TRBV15	CATSKGQGLTYEQYF	TGTGCCACCAGCAAAGGACAGGGATTAACCTACGAGCAGTACTTC